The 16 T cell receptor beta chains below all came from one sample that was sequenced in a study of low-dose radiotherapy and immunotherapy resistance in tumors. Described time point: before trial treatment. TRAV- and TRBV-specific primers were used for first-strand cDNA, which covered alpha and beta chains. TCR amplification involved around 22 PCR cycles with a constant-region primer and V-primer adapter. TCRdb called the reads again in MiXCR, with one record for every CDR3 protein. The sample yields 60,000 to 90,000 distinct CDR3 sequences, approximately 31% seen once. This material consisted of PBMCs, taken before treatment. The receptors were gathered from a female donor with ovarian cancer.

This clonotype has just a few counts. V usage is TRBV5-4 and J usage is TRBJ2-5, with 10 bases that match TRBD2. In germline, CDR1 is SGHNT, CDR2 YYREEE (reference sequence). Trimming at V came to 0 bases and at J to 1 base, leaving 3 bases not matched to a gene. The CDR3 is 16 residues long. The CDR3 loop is CASSLAWTSGQETQYF. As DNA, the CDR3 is TGTGCCAGCAGCTTGGCGTGGACTAGCGGCCAAGAGACCCAGTACTTC.

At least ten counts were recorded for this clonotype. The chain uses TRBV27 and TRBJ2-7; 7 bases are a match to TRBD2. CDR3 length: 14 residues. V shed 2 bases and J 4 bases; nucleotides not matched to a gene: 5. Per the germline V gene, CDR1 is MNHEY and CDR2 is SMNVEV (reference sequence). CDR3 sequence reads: CASSLTWREYEQYF. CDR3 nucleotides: TGTGCCAGCAGTTTAACTTGGCGGGAGTACGAGCAGTACTTC.

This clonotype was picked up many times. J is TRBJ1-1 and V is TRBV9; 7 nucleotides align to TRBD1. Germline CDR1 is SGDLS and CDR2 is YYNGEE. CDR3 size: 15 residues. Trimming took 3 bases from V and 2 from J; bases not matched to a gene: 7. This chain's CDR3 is CASSATGTANTEAFF. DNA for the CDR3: TGTGCCAGCAGCGCCACCGGGACAGCCAACACTGAAGCTTTCTTT.

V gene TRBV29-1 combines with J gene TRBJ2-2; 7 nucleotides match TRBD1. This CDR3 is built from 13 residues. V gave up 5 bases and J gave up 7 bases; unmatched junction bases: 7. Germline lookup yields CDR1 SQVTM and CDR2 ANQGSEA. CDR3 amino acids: CSVLDRLNGELFF. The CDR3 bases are TGCAGCGTTTTGGACAGGCTTAACGGGGAGCTGTTTTTT.

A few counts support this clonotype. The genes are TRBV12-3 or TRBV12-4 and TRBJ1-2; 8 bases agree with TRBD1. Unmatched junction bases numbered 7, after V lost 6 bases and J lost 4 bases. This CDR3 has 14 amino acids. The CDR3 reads CASSRRGQAYGYTF. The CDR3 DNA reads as TGTGCCAGCAGCCGCCGGGGACAGGCCTATGGCTACACCTTC.

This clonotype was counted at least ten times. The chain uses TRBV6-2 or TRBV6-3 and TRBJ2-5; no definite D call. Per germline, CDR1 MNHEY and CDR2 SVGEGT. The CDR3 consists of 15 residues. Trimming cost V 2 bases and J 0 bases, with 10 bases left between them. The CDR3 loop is CASSYPVGNQETQYF. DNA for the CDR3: TGTGCCAGCAGTTACCCGGTAGGGAACCAAGAGACCCAGTACTTC.

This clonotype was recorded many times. Here the CDR3 DNA reads TGTGCCAGTAGTGAGCGGGAGATGGCCTACGAGCAGTACTTC. It codes for CASSEREMAYEQYF. J is TRBJ2-7 and V is TRBV19, with TRBD2 identical over 8 bases. Looked up from germline, CDR1 is LNHDA and CDR2 is SQIVND (reference sequence). J gave up 2 bases and V 5 bases, and 5 bases lay outside the gene matches. This CDR3 contains 14 residues.

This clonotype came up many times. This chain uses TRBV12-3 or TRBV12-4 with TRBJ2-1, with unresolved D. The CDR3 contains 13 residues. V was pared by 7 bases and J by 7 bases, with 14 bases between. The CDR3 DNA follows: TGTGCCAGCATTTGGACCGCCCGTAATGAGCAGTTCTTC. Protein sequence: CASIWTARNEQFF.

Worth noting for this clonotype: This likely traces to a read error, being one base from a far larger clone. The chain's CDR3 is CSSRISRDYGYTF. In DNA, the CDR3 is TGTTCCAGCCGGATCTCAAGAGACTATGGCTACACCTTC. The rearrangement links TRBV5-3 to TRBJ1-2, with D unresolved. TRBV5-3 is designated an ORF whose function remains uncertain. The CDR3 totals 13 residues.

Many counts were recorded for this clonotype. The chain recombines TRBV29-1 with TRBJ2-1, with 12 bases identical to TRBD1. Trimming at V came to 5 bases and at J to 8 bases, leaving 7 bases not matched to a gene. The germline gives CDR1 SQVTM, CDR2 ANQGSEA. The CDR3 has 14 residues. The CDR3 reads CSVPGQGALDEQFF. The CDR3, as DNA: TGCAGCGTTCCGGGACAGGGGGCGTTGGATGAGCAGTTCTTC.

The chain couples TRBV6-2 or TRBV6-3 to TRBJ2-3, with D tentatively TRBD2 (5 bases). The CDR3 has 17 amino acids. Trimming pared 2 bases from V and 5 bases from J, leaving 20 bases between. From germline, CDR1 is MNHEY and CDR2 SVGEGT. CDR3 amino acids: CASSYPLGAPLGDTQYF. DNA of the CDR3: TGTGCCAGCAGTTACCCCCTGGGAGCACCCCTGGGAGATACGCAGTATTTT.

CDR3 in DNA: TGTGCCACCAGTGAACAGGGGTCCGGGGCCAACGTCCTGACTTTC. It is translated as CATSEQGSGANVLTF. The genes are TRBV24-1 and TRBJ2-6; 7 bases fit TRBD1. Germline assignment: CDR1 KGHDR and CDR2 SFDVKD. Germline trimming cut 4 bases from V and 4 bases from J; bases unmatched to any gene: 3. The CDR3 extends over 15 amino acids.

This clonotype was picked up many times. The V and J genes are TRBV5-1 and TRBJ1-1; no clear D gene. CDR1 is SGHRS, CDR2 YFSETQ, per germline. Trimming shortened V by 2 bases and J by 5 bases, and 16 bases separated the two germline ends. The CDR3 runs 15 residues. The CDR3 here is CASSFFAKSGTEAFF. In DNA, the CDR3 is TGCGCCAGCAGCTTCTTTGCGAAAAGTGGAACTGAAGCTTTCTTT.

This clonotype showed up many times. The CDR3 DNA sequence: TGCGCCAGCAGCTTGTCCGGGGAAGGCTATGGCTACACCTTC. Its translation: CASSLSGEGYGYTF. The V and J genes are TRBV5-1 and TRBJ1-2; D unclear. Germline V gene data show CDR1 as SGHRS and CDR2 as YFSETQ. The V end lost 1 base, the J end lost 4 bases, and 11 bases lay between the germline ends. This CDR3 has 14 residues.

CDR3 residues: CASSLSLQGAYEQYF. CDR3 nucleotides: TGTGCCAGCAGCTTAAGTCTACAGGGTGCCTACGAGCAGTACTTC. The chain recombines TRBV7-9 with TRBJ2-7; D may be TRBD1 (6 bases). The CDR3 totals 15 residues. The germline CDR1 and CDR2 sequences are SEHNR and FQNEAQ (reference sequence). Trimming pared 2 bases from V and 2 bases from J, leaving 13 bases between. The full variable domain, rest sourced from reference TRBV7-9 and TRBJ2-7, is DTGVSQNPRHKITKRGQNVTFRCDPISEHNRLYWYRQTLGQGPEFLTYFQNEAQLEKSRLLSDRFSAERPKGSFSTLEIQRTEQGDSAMYLCASSLSLQGAYEQYFGPGTRLTVT.

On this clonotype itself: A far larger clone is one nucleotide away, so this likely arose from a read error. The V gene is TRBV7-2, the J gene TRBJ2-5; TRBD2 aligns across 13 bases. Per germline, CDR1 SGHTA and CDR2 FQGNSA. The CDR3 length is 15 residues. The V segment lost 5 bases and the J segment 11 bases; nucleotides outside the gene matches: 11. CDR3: CASSRLAGGNNEQYF. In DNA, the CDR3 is TGTGCCAGCAGCAGACTAGCGGGGGGAAACAATGAGCAGTACTTC.